This TCR beta chain comes out of a study of blood T cell repertoires in COVID-19. About the study: Donors in the United States, Italy and Spain gave samples during acute or convalescent COVID-19. PBMCs, B-cell-depleted T cells, or T cells were the source of the cDNA or gDNA that made up the material.

Profiling relied on immunoSEQ multiplex PCR, and the TCRdb table lists in-frame clones only, not all of them. The repertoire holds around 21,000 clones, with 80% to 90% as singletons. CDR1 is MDHEN, CDR2 SYDVKM, per germline. After removal of 1 base from V and 8 bases from J, the junction contained 11 bases not matched to a gene. The length of the CDR3 is 17 residues. This sequence joins TRBV28 and TRBJ1-2; 12 bases align to TRBD1. The sequencing sample was made of peripheral blood. The receptor's source is a human donor with active COVID-19. The donor label of this sample is uncertain. In DNA form, the CDR3 reads TGTGCCAGCAGTTTATACCCGGGACAGGGGGCGTTCCACGGCTACACCTTC. It translates to CASSLYPGQGAFHGYTF.